Below are 12 T cell receptor beta chains sequenced from a single sample in a study of low-dose radiotherapy and immunotherapy resistance in tumors. Time point defined: before trial treatment. Covering alpha and beta chains, TRAV- and TRBV-specific primers were used for the first-strand cDNA. TCRs were amplified for 15 to 20 PCR cycles with a constant-region primer and V-primer adapter. MiXCR was run by TCRdb on the reads, yielding one entry per CDR3 protein. The data contain tens of thousands of distinct CDR3 sequences, roughly a sixth of them singletons. The specimen was PBMCs, collected before treatment. The receptors shown here come from a male donor with prostate cancer.

A remark on this clonotype: Given a far larger clone just one base away, this is likely a sequencing read error. The rearrangement uses TRBV5-1 and TRBJ2-7, with a tentative D call TRBD2 (5 bases). This CDR3 is built from 16 residues. The V gene's germline CDR1 is SGHRS and CDR2 YFSETQ. The CDR3 reads CASSLARAGPGYEQYV. The CDR3, as DNA: TGTGCCAGCAGCCTCGCGCGGGCAGGACCGGGGTACGAGCAGTACGTC.

The sample holds many counts of this clonotype. DNA for the CDR3: TGTGCCAGCAGTGACCGGGTCTGGAACACTGAAGCTTTCTTT. Amino acids: CASSDRVWNTEAFF. This rearrangement joins TRBV2 to TRBJ1-1; D unresolved. This CDR3 contains 14 residues. Germline assignment: CDR1 SNHLY and CDR2 FYNNEI. Trimming removed 3 bases from V and 1 base from J, with 9 bases in between.

This clonotype was seen ten or more times. The chain couples TRBV4-1 to TRBJ2-4, with unresolved D. The CDR3 is 16 residues long. Deletions cut 1 base from V and 0 bases from J, with 10 bases between. The germline V gene has CDR1 MGHRA and CDR2 YSYEKL. CDR3 amino acids: CASSQVETLAKNIQYF. The CDR3 DNA sequence: TGCGCCAGCAGCCAAGTAGAGACTCTAGCCAAAAACATTCAGTACTTC.

Many counts were recorded for this clonotype. The genes are TRBV19 and TRBJ1-5, with D uncertain. Trimming left V 5 bases short and J 0 bases short, with 8 bases between. This CDR3 region has 14 residues. Germline values: CDR1 LNHDA, CDR2 SQIVND (reference sequence). The CDR3 DNA reads TGTGCCAGTAGTCCAAAAAATAGCAATCAGCCCCAGCATTTT. Translating it yields CASSPKNSNQPQHF.

This clonotype was detected ten times or more. The chain employs TRBV2 and TRBJ1-1; TRBD1 matches 7 bases. V lost 6 bases to trimming and J lost 4 bases; unmatched junction nucleotides: 8. The CDR3 has 14 residues. The germline gives CDR1 SNHLY, CDR2 FYNNEI. The chain's CDR3 is CASREGARSTEAFF. CDR3 DNA sequence: TGTGCCAGCAGGGAGGGGGCGCGGAGCACTGAAGCTTTCTTT.

This clonotype was counted ten times or more. The CDR3 DNA is TGTGCCAGCAGCCAAGACGACAATGAGCAGTTCTTC. This codes for CASSQDDNEQFF. V gene TRBV3-1 combines with J gene TRBJ2-1; no clear D gene. Looked up from germline, CDR1 is LGHDT and CDR2 is YNNKEL (reference sequence). The CDR3 sequence is 12 residues long. V lost 0 bases to trimming and J lost 5 bases, with 2 bases between them.

This clonotype was counted at least ten times. The rearrangement joins TRBV7-6 to TRBJ2-2; D uncertain. Trimming removed 7 bases from V and 4 bases from J, with 13 bases in between. The CDR3 covers 14 residues. Per the germline V gene, CDR1 is SGHVS and CDR2 is FNYEAQ. The CDR3 protein is CASTPEVATGELFF. CDR3 nucleotide sequence: TGTGCCAGCACCCCTGAGGTGGCCACCGGGGAGCTGTTTTTT.

The chain uses TRBV27 and TRBJ1-2; weak D call: TRBD1 (5 bases). There are 15 residues in the CDR3. The V gene lost 5 bases and the J gene lost 5 bases, with 18 bases spanning the gap. Germline CDR1 reads MNHEY; CDR2 reads SMNVEV (reference sequence). The CDR3 DNA reads TGTGCCAGCAGTCCTATTGGACACTCACTTTATGGCTACACCTTC. Its protein is CASSPIGHSLYGYTF.

The CDR3 DNA follows: TGTGCCAGCAGCCGACAGGGATACAATCAGCCCCAGCATTTT. Translated, it gives CASSRQGYNQPQHF. The J gene is TRBJ1-5, the V gene TRBV14; 7 bases match TRBD1. CDR3 length equals 14 residues. Per the germline V gene, CDR1 is SGHDN and CDR2 is FVKESK. V lost 4 bases, J lost 3 bases, and 3 bases stayed unmatched.

This clonotype was recorded at least ten times. CDR3 coding DNA: TGTGCCAGCAGCTTTTCAGACATTAGCACCGGGGAGCTGTTTTTT. Residues: CASSFSDISTGELFF. This chain links TRBV7-9 with TRBJ2-2; no clear D. The ends were cut back, 3 bases at V and 4 bases at J, with 12 bases in the middle. There are 15 residues in the CDR3. Germline CDR1 SEHNR, CDR2 FQNEAQ (reference sequence).

This clonotype occurred once. The chain uses TRBV5-6 and TRBJ1-5; TRBD1 matches at 9 bases. The junction had 1 base not matched to a gene; V was cut back by 4 bases and J by 2 bases. Germline lookup yields CDR1 SGHDT and CDR2 YYEEEE. The CDR3 covers 14 residues. CDR3 sequence: CASSGDRGNQPQHF. CDR3 bases: TGTGCCAGCAGCGGGGACAGGGGCAATCAGCCCCAGCATTTT.

This clonotype was seen at least ten times. This chain connects TRBV7-8 to TRBJ1-5, with D maybe TRBD1 (5 bases). Germline V gene sequence: CDR1 SGHVS, CDR2 FQNEAQ. The CDR3 spans 15 residues. Trimming left V 1 base short and J 6 bases short, with 13 bases between. The CDR3, as DNA: TGTGCCAGCAGCTTAGGCAGCAGCGGGGGTCAGCCCCAGCATTTT. Protein: CASSLGSSGGQPQHF.